This T cell receptor beta chain stems from a study of T cells in Graves' hyperthyroidism and ophthalmopathy. Study outcomes and limitations: Most expanded thyroid clonotypes above 0.001 recurred in blood.

There are many counts of this clonotype. Its antigen is still unknown. Trimming took 3 bases from V and 6 from J; bases not matched to a gene: 0. The length of the CDR3 is 13 residues. Germline values: CDR1 DFQATT, CDR2 SNEGSKA (reference sequence). Amplification of TCR beta CDR3 regions used RNA as the template. HTBI primers were used for first-round RT-PCR of the TCR CDR3. Each CDR3 protein is one row after TCRdb ran MiXCR on the multiplex PCR reads. The table shows 600,000 to 700,000 distinct CDR3 sequences, with about 15% occurring only once. The receptor was isolated from a woman between 35 and 50 years old with Graves' ophthalmopathy. The rearrangement links TRBV20-1 to TRBJ1-6, with TRBD1 matching 9 bases. Sequencing was done on a sample of blood. CDR3 in amino acids: CSARGQGNSPLHF. The CDR3 DNA is TGCAGTGCTAGGGGACAGGGTAATTCACCCCTCCACTTT.